Listed below are T cell receptor beta chains from one sample, sequenced in a study of Graves' ophthalmopathy and Graves' hyperthyroidism. TCRdb itself ran the multiplex PCR reads through MiXCR, one entry per CDR3 protein. The table lists 300,000 to 400,000 distinct CDR3 sequences, roughly 15% of them singletons. The sequencing input was peripheral blood. These receptors all come from an adult man with Graves' ophthalmopathy. Both conserved end residues are part of each CDR3. The D gene is left open where the match is weak. Only some rows state a clone size, as once, few, many or a class for expanded clones.

TRBV6-1	many	-	TRBJ2-5	CASRGGETQYF	TGTGCCAGCAGGGGGGGAGAGACCCAGTACTTC
TRBV10-2	many	TRBD2	TRBJ2-5	CASSQRGGLGETQYF	TGCGCCAGCAGCCAACGGGGGGGCTTAGGAGAGACCCAGTACTTC
TRBV9	many	TRBD1	TRBJ2-7	CASTNGPDRVAPYEQYF	TGTGCCAGCACAAACGGACCGGACAGGGTGGCTCCCTACGAGCAGTACTTC
TRBV11-1	many	-	TRBJ2-5	CASSSPRDHNTSPQETQYF	TGTGCCAGCAGCTCCCCCCGGGACCACAATACAAGCCCCCAAGAGACCCAGTACTTC
TRBV28	many	TRBD2	TRBJ2-5	CASSQAGGLAEETQYF	TGTGCCAGCAGTCAAGCAGGGGGACTAGCTGAAGAGACCCAGTACTTC
TRBV12-3/TRBV12-4	many	TRBD1	TRBJ1-2	CASSRQGEYYGYTF	TGTGCCAGCAGTCGACAGGGGGAGTACTATGGCTACACCTTC
TRBV15	-	-	TRBJ1-2	CATSRDYSQMGYGYTF	TGTGCCACCAGCAGAGATTATTCCCAAATGGGCTATGGCTACACCTTC
TRBV30	many	TRBD1	TRBJ1-5	CAWSSTGAHPQHF	TGTGCCTGGAGTTCGACAGGGGCGCACCCCCAGCATTTT
TRBV11-2	many	-	TRBJ2-5	CASSPRGASVQETQYF	TGTGCCAGCAGCCCTAGAGGGGCTAGCGTGCAAGAGACCCAGTACTTC
TRBV15	few	-	TRBJ2-7	CATSQGSYEQYF	TGTGCCACCAGCCAGGGGTCCTACGAGCAGTACTTC
TRBV27	many	-	TRBJ2-7	CASSPTDTYEQYF	TGTGCCAGCAGTCCCACGGACACCTACGAGCAGTACTTC
TRBV4-1	many	-	TRBJ1-5	CASSQDYRTRQPQHF	TGCGCCAGCAGCCAAGACTACAGAACTCGTCAGCCCCAGCATTTT
TRBV12-3/TRBV12-4	many	TRBD2	TRBJ2-5	CASSRGTTQETQYF	TGTGCCAGCAGCCGAGGGACTACCCAAGAGACCCAGTACTTC
TRBV12-3/TRBV12-4	-	-	TRBJ2-7	CASSPLNTGGDEQYF	TGTGCCAGCAGCCCATTAAACACAGGGGGGGACGAGCAGTACTTC
TRBV12-3/TRBV12-4	-	TRBD1	TRBJ1-1	CASSSTGGWTEAFF	TGTGCCAGCAGTTCGACAGGGGGCTGGACTGAAGCTTTCTTT
TRBV24-1	many	TRBD1	TRBJ1-5	CATSDPGQGNQPQHF	TGTGCCACCAGTGACCCCGGACAGGGCAATCAGCCCCAGCATTTT
TRBV7-8	many	-	TRBJ2-7	CASSLDSTGIIPNYEQYF	TGTGCCAGCAGCTTAGACTCGACAGGAATCATCCCCAACTACGAGCAGTACTTC
TRBV27	many	TRBD1	TRBJ1-6	CASSFLDRGLSSPLHF	TGTGCCAGCAGTTTCCTTGACAGGGGCCTATCCTCACCCCTCCACTTT
TRBV28	many	-	TRBJ1-1	CASSLGVLTEAFF	TGTGCCAGCAGTTTAGGGGTCTTGACTGAAGCTTTCTTT
TRBV4-1	-	-	TRBJ2-7	CARDGPYEQYF	TGCGCCAGGGACGGTCCCTACGAGCAGTACTTC
TRBV12-5	many	TRBD1	TRBJ2-7	CASGLDQGASYEQYF	TGTGCTAGTGGTTTGGACCAGGGGGCCTCCTACGAGCAGTACTTC
TRBV30	many	TRBD1	TRBJ1-6	CAWNGQGNSPLHF	TGTGCCTGGAACGGACAGGGTAATTCACCCCTCCACTTT
TRBV6-2/TRBV6-3	many	TRBD2	TRBJ2-7	CASRNLAGGIYEQYF	TGTGCCAGCAGAAATCTAGCGGGGGGGATCTACGAGCAGTACTTC
TRBV12-3/TRBV12-4	-	TRBD1	TRBJ2-7	CASSVRGFRATFYEQYF	TGTGCCAGCAGTGTCAGGGGGTTCCGGGCAACGTTTTACGAGCAGTACTTC
TRBV18	many	-	TRBJ2-7	CASSPPTAVEQYF	TGTGCCAGCTCACCACCGACAGCCGTGGAGCAGTACTTC
TRBV20-1	many	-	TRBJ2-5	CSACGPQETQYF	TGCAGTGCCTGCGGCCCCCAAGAGACCCAGTACTTC
TRBV10-3	many	-	TRBJ2-2	CAISEFLGDWTGELFF	TGTGCCATCAGTGAGTTTTTGGGTGATTGGACCGGGGAGCTGTTTTTT
TRBV7-2	few	TRBD2	TRBJ2-7	CASSLKREAYYEQYF	TGTGCCAGCAGCTTAAAGCGGGAGGCCTACTACGAGCAGTACTTC
TRBV28	many	-	TRBJ2-7	CASSRGTEDKQYF	TGTGCCAGCAGTAGAGGGACCGAGGATAAGCAGTACTTC
TRBV6-1	-	-	TRBJ2-5	CASNPDTRETQYF	TGTGCCAGCAACCCGGACACCCGCGAGACCCAGTACTTC
TRBV12-3/TRBV12-4	many	-	TRBJ2-7	CASTPPSSYEQYF	TGTGCCAGCACCCCGCCCAGCTCCTACGAGCAGTACTTC
TRBV24-1	-	-	TRBJ2-7	CASRLTRDTLYEQYF	TGTGCCAGCAGACTTACCCGGGACACTTTGTACGAGCAGTACTTC
TRBV5-1	few	TRBD1	TRBJ2-3	CASSPGQGGITDTQYF	TGCGCCAGCAGCCCAGGACAGGGGGGAATCACAGATACGCAGTATTTT
TRBV6-1	many	-	TRBJ1-1	CASGESMNTEAFF	TGTGCCAGCGGTGAAAGCATGAACACTGAAGCTTTCTTT
TRBV6-4	many	TRBD2	TRBJ2-5	CASRALAGEGFSRETQYF	TGTGCCAGCAGAGCCCTAGCGGGAGAAGGTTTCTCTCGGGAGACCCAGTACTTC
TRBV4-1	many	-	TRBJ1-2	CASSPRDTSNYGYTF	TGCGCCAGCAGCCCCCGGGACACTTCTAACTATGGCTACACCTTC
TRBV10-3	many	TRBD1	TRBJ1-2	CAIMNGQGIGGYTF	TGTGCCATCATGAATGGACAGGGAATTGGTGGCTACACCTTC
TRBV6-1	few	-	TRBJ1-1	CASSEALSRGFGTEAFF	TGTGCCAGCAGTGAAGCTTTAAGCCGGGGTTTCGGGACTGAAGCTTTCTTT
TRBV12-3/TRBV12-4	many	-	TRBJ2-4	CASSMQRAKNIQYF	TGTGCCAGCAGTATGCAGAGAGCCAAAAACATTCAGTACTTC
TRBV7-2	many	-	TRBJ2-5	CASSPELPPETQYF	TGTGCCAGCAGCCCGGAACTACCTCCGGAGACCCAGTACTTC
TRBV6-5	many	TRBD1	TRBJ2-5	CASMLTGARGETQYF	TGTGCCAGCATGTTAACAGGGGCCAGAGGAGAGACCCAGTACTTC
TRBV6-4	many	-	TRBJ1-5	CASSDGGMLASNQPQHF	TGTGCCAGCAGTGACGGGGGGATGCTTGCTAGCAATCAGCCCCAGCATTTT
TRBV2	many	TRBD2	TRBJ2-7	CASSYTGTSGAYEQYF	TGTGCCAGCAGTTATACCGGGACTAGCGGAGCCTACGAGCAGTACTTC
TRBV29-1	many	-	TRBJ2-7	CSIGSGPNYEQYF	TGCAGTATTGGGTCTGGGCCAAACTACGAGCAGTACTTC
TRBV12-3/TRBV12-4	many	-	TRBJ1-2	CASSPHRTNYGYTF	TGTGCCAGCAGTCCCCACCGGACAAACTATGGCTACACCTTC
TRBV7-2	once	-	TRBJ2-7	CASSLTRDPIHEQYF	TGTGCCAGCAGCTTAACGCGGGACCCCATCCACGAGCAGTACTTC
TRBV6-1	many	-	TRBJ1-2	CASNEGSYGYTF	TGTGCCAGCAATGAGGGGTCCTATGGCTACACCTTC
TRBV11-2	many	-	TRBJ2-7	CASSLGLSGTYEQYF	TGTGCCAGCAGCTTAGGGTTGTCGGGGACCTACGAGCAGTACTTC
TRBV2	many	TRBD1	TRBJ1-5	CASSWGQGGYQPQHF	TGTGCCAGCAGTTGGGGACAGGGGGGTTATCAGCCCCAGCATTTT